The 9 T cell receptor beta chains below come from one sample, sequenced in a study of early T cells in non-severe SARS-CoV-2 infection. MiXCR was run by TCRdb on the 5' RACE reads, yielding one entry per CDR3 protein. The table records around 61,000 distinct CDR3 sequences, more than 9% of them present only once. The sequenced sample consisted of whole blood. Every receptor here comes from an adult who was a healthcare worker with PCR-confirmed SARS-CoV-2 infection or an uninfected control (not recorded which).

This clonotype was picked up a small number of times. CDR3 in amino acids: CSAPQGRGETQYF. The CDR3, as DNA: TGCAGCGCCCCACAGGGACGGGGGGAGACCCAGTACTTC. The V and J genes are TRBV29-1 and TRBJ2-5, with D perhaps given as TRBD1 or TRBD2 (6 bases each). Germline V lookup: CDR1 SQVTM, CDR2 ANQGSEA. Between the trimmed V and J ends, which lost 7 bases and 5 bases, there was a span of 17 bases. The CDR3 contains 13 residues.

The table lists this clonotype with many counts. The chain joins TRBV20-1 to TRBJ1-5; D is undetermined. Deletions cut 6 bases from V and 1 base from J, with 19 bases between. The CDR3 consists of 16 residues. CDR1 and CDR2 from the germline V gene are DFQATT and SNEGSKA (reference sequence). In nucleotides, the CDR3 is TGCAGTGCCCGGACGGCAAGTGGAGTCAGCAATCAGCCCCAGCATTTT. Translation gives CSARTASGVSNQPQHF.

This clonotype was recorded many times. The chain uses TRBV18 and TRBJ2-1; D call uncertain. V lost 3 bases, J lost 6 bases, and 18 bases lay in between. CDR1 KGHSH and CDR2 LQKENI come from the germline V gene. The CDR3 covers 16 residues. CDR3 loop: CASSPQRTQAGNEQFF. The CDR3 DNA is TGTGCCAGCTCACCTCAGAGGACCCAAGCTGGCAATGAGCAGTTCTTC.

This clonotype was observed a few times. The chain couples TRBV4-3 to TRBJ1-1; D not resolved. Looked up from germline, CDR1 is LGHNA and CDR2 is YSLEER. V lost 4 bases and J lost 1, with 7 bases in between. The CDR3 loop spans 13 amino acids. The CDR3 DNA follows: TGCGCCAGCAGCCGAACTAGGAACACTGAAGCTTTCTTT. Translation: CASSRTRNTEAFF.

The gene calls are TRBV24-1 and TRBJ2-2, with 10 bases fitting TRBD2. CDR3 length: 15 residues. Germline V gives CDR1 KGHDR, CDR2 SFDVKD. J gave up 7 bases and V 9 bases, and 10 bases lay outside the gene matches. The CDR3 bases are TGTGCCACCTCGCACAGCGGGAGGGCGGACGGGGAGCTGTTTTTT. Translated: CATSHSGRADGELFF.

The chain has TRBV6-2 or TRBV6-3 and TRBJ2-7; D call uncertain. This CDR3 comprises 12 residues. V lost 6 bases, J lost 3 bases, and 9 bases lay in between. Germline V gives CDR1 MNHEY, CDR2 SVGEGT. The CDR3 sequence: CASRLGSYEQYF. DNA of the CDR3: TGTGCCAGCAGACTCGGCAGCTACGAGCAGTACTTC.

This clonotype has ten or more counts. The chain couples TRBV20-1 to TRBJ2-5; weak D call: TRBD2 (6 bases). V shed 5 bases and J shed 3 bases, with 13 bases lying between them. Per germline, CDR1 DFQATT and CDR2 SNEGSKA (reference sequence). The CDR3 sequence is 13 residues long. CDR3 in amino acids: CSAPHRTKETQYF. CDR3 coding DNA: TGCAGTGCTCCTCACCGGACTAAAGAGACCCAGTACTTC.

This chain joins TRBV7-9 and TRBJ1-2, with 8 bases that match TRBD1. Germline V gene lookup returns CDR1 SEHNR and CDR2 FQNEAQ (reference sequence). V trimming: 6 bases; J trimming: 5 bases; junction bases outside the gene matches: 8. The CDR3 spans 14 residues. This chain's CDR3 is CASSPTGAEYGYTF. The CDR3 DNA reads TGTGCCAGCAGTCCGACAGGGGCGGAATATGGCTACACCTTC.

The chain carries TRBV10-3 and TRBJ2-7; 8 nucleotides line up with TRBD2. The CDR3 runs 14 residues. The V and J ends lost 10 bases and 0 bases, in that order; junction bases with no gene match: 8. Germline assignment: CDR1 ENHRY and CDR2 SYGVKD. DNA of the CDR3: TGTGCCACCAAACTCGGACTAGCCTCCTACGAGCAGTACTTC. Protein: CATKLGLASYEQYF.